The 22 T cell receptor beta chains below were found in one sample sequenced in a study of T cells in Graves' hyperthyroidism and ophthalmopathy. Regions amplified from RNA transcripts were the TCR beta CDR3 regions. In the first-round RT-PCR of the TCR CDR3, the HTBI primer set was used. TCRdb itself ran the multiplex PCR reads through MiXCR, one entry per CDR3 protein. There are roughly 300,000 distinct CDR3 sequences in the sample; around 23% occur only once, and 50% to 65% lies in the top ten. Sequenced material: blood. Source of these receptors: a woman aged 50 to 65 with Graves' hyperthyroidism.

The CDR3: CSVEEPTGVGYTF. In nucleotides, the CDR3 is TGCAGCGTTGAAGAGCCGACAGGGGTTGGCTACACCTTC. The V gene is TRBV29-1, the J gene TRBJ1-2; 8 positions match TRBD1. CDR1 is SQVTM, CDR2 ANQGSEA, per germline. Trimming removed 0 bases from V and 7 bases from J; junction bases left unmatched: 4. The CDR3 runs 13 residues.

This clonotype was found many times. The chain couples TRBV20-1 to TRBJ1-1; TRBD1 agrees at 9 bases. Trimming took 1 base from V and 4 from J; bases not matched to a gene: 4. Germline V CDR1 and CDR2: DFQATT, SNEGSKA (reference sequence). The CDR3 contains 14 residues. CDR3 sequence: CSARGGQGTTEAFF. In DNA, the CDR3 is TGCAGTGCTAGAGGCGGACAGGGGACCACTGAAGCTTTCTTT.

This clonotype was counted ten times or more. This chain joins TRBV25-1 and TRBJ1-3, with D uncertain. V lost 3 bases and J 4 bases, leaving 10 bases between the germline ends. CDR3 length equals 14 residues. Germline values: CDR1 MGHDK, CDR2 SYGVNS. CDR3 in DNA: TGTGCCAGCAGTGAGGAAAGGTCCGGAAACACCATATATTTT. Its protein product is CASSEERSGNTIYF.

In this sample, this clonotype turned up many times. This chain connects TRBV30 to TRBJ2-3; possibly TRBD1 or TRBD2 for D (5 bases each). This CDR3 is 11 amino acids long. Trimming left V 4 bases short and J 6 bases short, with 8 bases between. Germline V CDR1 and CDR2: GTSNPN, SVGIG (reference sequence). The CDR3 reads CAWTRGDTQYF. The CDR3 DNA reads TGTGCCTGGACACGGGGCGATACGCAGTATTTT.

The chain combines TRBV5-1 with TRBJ2-5, with 9 positions matching TRBD2. CDR1 and CDR2 (germline): SGHRS, YFSETQ. CDR3 length equals 20 residues. The V gene end was trimmed by 2 bases and the J gene end by 6 bases; junction bases not matched to a gene: 23. The DNA for the CDR3 is TGCGCCAGCAGCTTCTCTTCGGGGAGCGGGAGGATGTTGGGGCAAAAGACCCAGTACTTC. Amino acids: CASSFSSGSGRMLGQKTQYF.

This clonotype was detected ten times or more. The chain uses TRBV27 and TRBJ2-1; 14 bases map to TRBD2. With V trimmed by 6 bases and J by 1 base, 2 bases remained unmatched. CDR1 is MNHEY and CDR2 is SMNVEV in the germline V gene (reference sequence). This CDR3 is 16 amino acids long. CDR3 in DNA: TGTGCCAGCAGGGGACTAGCGGGGGATTCCTACAATGAGCAGTTCTTC. This codes for CASRGLAGDSYNEQFF.

The rearrangement joins TRBV20-1 to TRBJ2-7, with D tentatively TRBD1 (6 bases). Trimming shortened V by 4 bases and J by 1 base, and 11 bases separated the two germline ends. This CDR3 contains 13 residues. Germline lookup yields CDR1 DFQATT and CDR2 SNEGSKA (reference sequence). For the CDR3, the DNA is TGCAGTGCTAATCACGACAGGTCCTACGAGCAGTACTTC. Translation: CSANHDRSYEQYF.

The sample holds many counts of this clonotype. The rearrangement joins TRBV28 to TRBJ2-3; 12 nucleotides align to TRBD2. The germline V gene has CDR1 MDHEN and CDR2 SYDVKM. Trimming took 6 bases from V and 4 from J; bases not matched to a gene: 8. This CDR3 region has 16 residues. CDR3 amino acids: CASSNGLAGYADTQYF. In nucleotides, the CDR3 is TGTGCCAGCAGCAACGGACTAGCGGGATACGCAGATACGCAGTATTTT. The full variable domain, in which reference TRBV28 and TRBJ2-3 provide the parts outside the CDR3, is DVKVTQSSRYLVKRTGEKVFLECVQDMDHENMFWYRQDPGLGLRLIYFSYDVKMKEKGDIPEGYSVSREKKERFSLILESASTNQTSMYLCASSNGLAGYADTQYFGPGTRLTVL.

This clonotype was seen ten or more times. The chain combines TRBV30 with TRBJ1-5; D perhaps matches TRBD1 (6 bases). The V gene's germline CDR1 is GTSNPN and CDR2 SVGIG (reference sequence). Trimming took 0 bases from V and 4 from J, leaving 13 bases between them. CDR3 size: 15 residues. CDR3 coding DNA: TGTGCCTGGAGTGTATTAAGGGGGGTTAATCAGCCCCAGCATTTT. Protein product: CAWSVLRGVNQPQHF.

This clonotype was observed a few times. The chain uses TRBV20-1 and TRBJ1-6, with a possible D match to TRBD1 (5 bases). Germline loops: CDR1 DFQATT, CDR2 SNEGSKA (reference sequence). The CDR3 is 15 residues long. Trimming pared 6 bases from V and 0 bases from J, leaving 12 bases between. The CDR3 DNA sequence: TGCAGTGCGAGACAGAGTACCTCCTATAATTCACCCCTCCACTTT. Translating gives CSARQSTSYNSPLHF.

Ten or more counts support this clonotype. J is TRBJ2-7 and V is TRBV28; 7 nucleotides match TRBD2. The CDR3 spans 14 residues. Per germline, CDR1 MDHEN and CDR2 SYDVKM. V lost 7 bases and J lost 5; bases outside the gene matches: 11. Here the CDR3 DNA reads TGTGCCAGCAATACCCGTGGGAGGGGAGACGAGCAGTACTTC. It codes for CASNTRGRGDEQYF.

This clonotype appeared many times. The chain has TRBV24-1 and TRBJ2-1, with 12 positions matching TRBD1. Per the germline V gene, CDR1 is KGHDR and CDR2 is SFDVKD. V shed 4 bases and J 6 bases; nucleotides not matched to a gene: 6. This CDR3 is built from 16 residues. The CDR3 here is CATSDRGQGAINEQFF. CDR3 sequence (DNA): TGTGCCACCAGTGACCGGGGACAGGGGGCAATCAATGAGCAGTTCTTC.

The V gene is TRBV19, the J gene TRBJ2-3; TRBD1 matches at 9 bases. The CDR3 is 15 amino acids. After removal of 5 bases from V and 1 base from J, the junction contained 4 bases not matched to a gene. CDR1 and CDR2 (germline): LNHDA, SQIVND (reference sequence). Here the CDR3 reads CASSRDRVGTDTQYF. The CDR3 coding sequence is TGTGCCAGTAGTCGGGACAGGGTGGGCACAGATACGCAGTATTTT.

This clonotype was picked up many times. The genes are TRBV6-1 and TRBJ2-1, with 13 bases that match TRBD2. With V trimmed by 7 bases and J by 9 bases, 9 bases remained unmatched. Germline V gene sequence: CDR1 MNHNS, CDR2 SASEGT. This CDR3 contains 15 residues. In DNA, the CDR3 is TGTGCCAGCACCCTCCGGACTAGCGGGAGCAGTGAGCAGTTCTTC. Translated, it gives CASTLRTSGSSEQFF.

J is TRBJ2-7 and V is TRBV7-9; D not resolved. Germline values: CDR1 SEHNR, CDR2 FQNEAQ (reference sequence). This CDR3 comprises 15 residues. The V and J ends lost 5 bases and 0 bases respectively, with 14 bases between them. CDR3 loop: CASSPPWGYSYEQYF. CDR3 DNA: TGTGCCAGCAGCCCCCCTTGGGGTTACTCCTACGAGCAGTACTTC.

This clonotype came up a few times. V is TRBV7-6 and J is TRBJ2-5; 7 bases match TRBD1. Germline V gives CDR1 SGHVS, CDR2 FNYEAQ. CDR3 length: 16 amino acids. The V and J ends lost 2 bases and 4 bases, in that order; junction bases with no gene match: 10. CDR3 in amino acids: CASSLLLTGSRETQYF. In nucleotides, the CDR3 is TGTGCCAGCAGCTTACTACTGACAGGGTCGAGAGAGACCCAGTACTTC.

The CDR3 DNA sequence: TGTGCCAGCAGCTTAACGGGACTAGCGGGAGGTCCAGCCTACAATGAGCAGTTCTTC. Its protein product is CASSLTGLAGGPAYNEQFF. The V gene is TRBV7-3, the J gene TRBJ2-1; 15 bases align to TRBD2. Germline trimming cut 0 bases from V and 2 bases from J; bases unmatched to any gene: 5. Per the germline V gene, CDR1 is SGHTA and CDR2 is FQGTGA. The CDR3 contains 19 residues.

The table lists this clonotype with many counts. The CDR3 region has the DNA TGCGCCAGCATGGGAAGGACAGGAAACACCGGGGAGCTGTTTTTT. Translation: CASMGRTGNTGELFF. The J gene is TRBJ2-2, the V gene TRBV5-1; 7 bases map to TRBD1. J gave up 2 bases and V 6 bases, and 7 bases lay outside the gene matches. Germline V CDR1 and CDR2: SGHRS, YFSETQ. The CDR3 is 15 residues long.

This clonotype was detected many times. The rearrangement uses TRBV7-9 and TRBJ2-1, with 9 bases that match TRBD1. Germline CDR1 and CDR2: SEHNR and FQNEAQ (reference sequence). Trimming took 4 bases from V and 5 from J; bases not matched to a gene: 9. This CDR3 region has 16 residues. The CDR3 sequence is CASSSTGTGYDNEQFF. The CDR3 DNA reads as TGTGCCAGCAGCTCAACCGGGACAGGGTATGACAATGAGCAGTTCTTC. Using reference TRBV7-9 and TRBJ2-1 for the parts outside the CDR3, the full variable domain is DTGVSQNPRHKITKRGQNVTFRCDPISEHNRLYWYRQTLGQGPEFLTYFQNEAQLEKSRLLSDRFSAERPKGSFSTLEIQRTEQGDSAMYLCASSSTGTGYDNEQFFGPGTRLTVL.

The chain employs TRBV6-2 or TRBV6-3 and TRBJ1-2, with D uncertain. Germline CDR1 MNHEY, CDR2 SVGEGT. This CDR3 has 16 residues. Trimming pared 0 bases from V and 1 base from J, leaving 12 bases between. CDR3 DNA sequence: TGTGCCAGCAGTTACTCGAGGGCTAGAGATAACTATGGCTACACCTTC. Translation gives CASSYSRARDNYGYTF.

This clonotype has at least ten counts. V gene TRBV2 combines with J gene TRBJ1-1; TRBD1 is a possible D gene (6 bases). There are 13 residues in the CDR3. Germline V gives CDR1 SNHLY, CDR2 FYNNEI. Trimming pared 10 bases from V and 0 bases from J, leaving 12 bases between. The CDR3 loop is CATRRDMNTEAFF. CDR3 bases: TGTGCCACCAGGCGGGACATGAACACTGAAGCTTTCTTT.

The J gene is TRBJ2-1, the V gene TRBV19; the match to TRBD2 covers 11 bases. Germline-derived CDR1 and CDR2 are LNHDA and SQIVND (reference sequence). With V trimmed by 3 bases and J by 8 bases, 6 bases remained unmatched. This CDR3 has 15 residues. CDR3 coding DNA: TGTGCCAGTAGTATTTATAGCGGGGGGGCCCATGAGCAGTTCTTC. Its protein product is CASSIYSGGAHEQFF.